Below are 21 T cell receptor beta chains sequenced from a single sample in a study of blood T cells in healthy people across ages. A J-beta primer mix and a sample-barcoded 5' primer were used in a second PCR of roughly 6 to 12 cycles. TCRdb re-analysed the 5' RACE reads in MiXCR, keeping a single row per CDR3 protein. The sample records 1.8 million or so distinct CDR3 sequences, about two fifths being singletons. Sequencing was carried out using blood. These receptors were collected from a human donor in good health.

This clonotype was recorded a few times. This chain uses TRBV28 with TRBJ1-5, with 7 nucleotides matching TRBD1. CDR1 MDHEN and CDR2 SYDVKM come from the germline V gene. This CDR3 has 13 residues. Germline trimming cut 7 bases from V and 0 bases from J; bases unmatched to any gene: 0. Here the CDR3 reads CASKGASNQPQHF. CDR3 coding DNA: TGTGCCAGCAAGGGGGCTAGCAATCAGCCCCAGCATTTT.

This clonotype has just a few counts. Germline and junction disagree at one end, which may indicate a read error. V and J are TRBV2 and TRBJ2-6, with TRBD1 identical over 7 bases. Looked up from germline, CDR1 is SNHLY and CDR2 is FYNNEI. This CDR3 contains 16 residues. The CDR3 loop reads CASSGDSRLGANVLTF. CDR3 bases: TGTGCCAGTAGTGGGGACAGCCGCCTTGGGGCCAACGTCCTGACTTTC.

The chain recombines TRBV20-1 with TRBJ2-4; 11 bases are a match to TRBD2. The CDR3 length is 17 residues. The V gene end was trimmed by 8 bases and the J gene end by 1 base; junction bases not matched to a gene: 13. Germline loops: CDR1 DFQATT, CDR2 SNEGSKA (reference sequence). Written as DNA, the CDR3 is TGCAGTCTTTATAGCGGGGGGGCCGAGACCGCCAAAAACATTCAGTACTTC. Its protein product is CSLYSGGAETAKNIQYF.

Points on this clonotype: Germline is not matched at one junction end, which may reflect a read error. The chain employs TRBV5-1 and TRBJ2-1; 9 bases agree with TRBD2. The CDR3 is 14 amino acids. CDR1 is SGHRS and CDR2 is YFSETQ in the germline V gene. In nucleotides, the CDR3 is TGCGCCGGCAGCTTTAGCGGGGGAACGAATGAGCAGTTCTTC. This codes for CAGSFSGGTNEQFF. The full variable domain, rest sourced from reference TRBV5-1 and TRBJ2-1, is KAGVTQTPRYLIKTRGQQVTLSCSPISGHRSVSWYQQTPGQGLQFLFEYFSETQRNKGNFPGRFSGRQFSNSRSEMNVSTLELGDSALYLCAGSFSGGTNEQFFGPGTRLTVL.

This clonotype was counted ten times or more. The V and J genes are TRBV11-2 and TRBJ2-5; D might be TRBD1 (6 bases). The germline V and J ends were trimmed by 1 base and 1 base, with 10 bases remaining between them. The V gene's germline CDR1 is SGHAT and CDR2 FQNNGV. The CDR3 runs to 15 residues. The CDR3 DNA is TGTGCCAGCAGCTTAGGGACAGTCCTCCAAGAGACCCAGTACTTC. Its translation is CASSLGTVLQETQYF.

The rearrangement links TRBV18 to TRBJ2-5, with TRBD2 identical over 8 bases. The CDR3 runs 14 residues. The V gene end was trimmed by 6 bases and the J gene end by 5 bases; junction bases not matched to a gene: 8. The germline CDR1 and CDR2 sequences are KGHSH and LQKENI. This CDR3 is CASSHQRGTETQYF. For the CDR3, the DNA is TGTGCCAGCTCCCACCAGCGGGGGACGGAGACCCAGTACTTC.

This clonotype was recorded once. V gene TRBV6-5 combines with J gene TRBJ2-7, with 9 bases identical to TRBD1. The DNA end lines up better with TRBJ2-5; the J call may be wrong. CDR1 is MNHEY, CDR2 SVGAGI, per germline. This CDR3 has 18 amino acids. The DNA for the CDR3 is TGTGCCAGCAGTTTATACGGGACAGGGAGGGGTGAGGGTGAGACCCAGTACTTC. This translates into CASSLYGTGRGEGETQYF.

This clonotype has ten or more counts. This chain uses TRBV20-1 with TRBJ2-7, with TRBD2 matching over 9 bases. The CDR3 extends over 16 amino acids. V shed 0 bases, J shed 2 bases, and the junction held 8 bases outside the gene matches. CDR1 DFQATT and CDR2 SNEGSKA come from the germline V gene (reference sequence). The CDR3 DNA sequence: TGCAGTGCTAGAGATGCGAGAGCGGGGGGTCCCTACGAGCAGTACTTC. Amino acid sequence: CSARDARAGGPYEQYF.

This clonotype was observed a few times. V gene TRBV29-1 combines with J gene TRBJ2-1; D may match TRBD1 or TRBD2 (5 bases each). V gave up 6 bases and J gave up 9 bases, with 21 bases separating them. The CDR3 sequence is 14 residues long. Germline V gives CDR1 SQVTM, CDR2 ANQGSEA. Here the CDR3 DNA reads TGCAGCGTCTTCGGACATGTCGGGAAGAGTGAGCAGTTCTTC. Translated, it gives CSVFGHVGKSEQFF.

With regard to this clonotype: A junction boundary mismatches the germline segment, possibly from a read error. The chain employs TRBV7-3 and TRBJ2-3; 7 bases match TRBD2. The CDR3 runs 16 residues. The germline V gene encodes CDR1 SGHTA and CDR2 FQGTGA. The CDR3 DNA reads TGTGCCAGCAGCTTAATCGGGGGGTCTAGCACAGATGCGCAGTATTTT. This sequence encodes CASSLIGGSSTDAQYF. The entire variable domain, with the rest obtained from reference TRBV7-3 and TRBJ2-3, is as follows: GAGVSQTPSNKVTEKGKYVELRCDPISGHTALYWYRQSLGQGPEFLIYFQGTGAADDSGLPNDRFFAVRPEGSVSTLKIQRTERGDSAVYLCASSLIGGSSTDAQYFGPGTRLTVL.

V usage is TRBV7-2 and J usage is TRBJ1-2; unclear D gene. Per the germline V gene, CDR1 is SGHTA and CDR2 is FQGNSA. The CDR3 contains 14 residues. Trimming shortened V by 4 bases and J by 2 bases, and 11 bases separated the two germline ends. This CDR3 is CASSSRSGNYGYTF. The CDR3 DNA follows: TGTGCCAGCAGCTCCCGCTCCGGGAACTATGGCTACACCTTC.

Only a few counts were recorded for this clonotype. The V and J genes are TRBV7-9 and TRBJ2-5; TRBD1 might be the D (6 bases). Germline V gene sequence: CDR1 SEHNR, CDR2 FQNEAQ (reference sequence). V gave up 5 bases and J gave up 1 base, with 14 bases separating them. CDR3 length: 15 amino acids. DNA of the CDR3: TGTGCCAGCAGCCCCCGAGCGGACAGCCAAGAGACCCAGTACTTC. It codes for CASSPRADSQETQYF.

This clonotype was recorded a few times. The chain recombines TRBV28 with TRBJ2-7; D gene ambiguous. Trimming shortened V by 3 bases and J by 0 bases, and 9 bases separated the two germline ends. The germline gives CDR1 MDHEN, CDR2 SYDVKM. The CDR3 extends over 14 amino acids. The CDR3 DNA reads TGTGCCAGCAGTTTTGTAGCTGTCTCCTACGAGCAGTACTTC. Translating gives CASSFVAVSYEQYF.

As regards this clonotype: This may come from a read error, since a much larger clone is one base off. The rearrangement uses TRBV7-6 and TRBJ2-4; TRBD2 matches at 15 bases. Near its end, the DNA agrees better with TRBJ2-7, so the J call may be wrong. CDR3 length: 16 amino acids. CDR1 is SGHVS, CDR2 FNYEAQ, per germline. Here the CDR3 DNA reads TGTGCCAGCAGCAAGGGACTAGCGGGGGGAGAGGACGAGCAGTACTTC. It yields the protein CASSKGLAGGEDEQYF.

V usage is TRBV20-1 and J usage is TRBJ2-5; 9 bases are shared with TRBD2. Germline V gives CDR1 DFQATT, CDR2 SNEGSKA (reference sequence). The CDR3 sequence is 16 residues long. Trimming took 6 bases from V and 4 from J; bases not matched to a gene: 15. The CDR3 nucleotides are TGCAGTGCAACTGGAGGGACTAGCTCTGTGACAGAGACCCAGTACTTC. The encoded protein is CSATGGTSSVTETQYF.

The chain uses TRBV20-1 and TRBJ2-5; D might be TRBD2 (6 bases). Germline lookup yields CDR1 DFQATT and CDR2 SNEGSKA (reference sequence). V lost 1 base, J lost 5 bases, and 11 bases lay in between. There are 13 residues in the CDR3. CDR3 protein: CSARVGSGETQYF. CDR3 DNA: TGCAGTGCTAGAGTGGGGAGCGGGGAGACCCAGTACTTC.

V usage is TRBV12-3 or TRBV12-4 and J usage is TRBJ1-1, with TRBD1 matching over 9 bases. V gave up 5 bases and J gave up 7 bases; unmatched junction bases: 8. This CDR3 comprises 14 residues. The CDR3 bases are TGTGCCAGCAGTCTAAGGGACAGGGTTGGTGAAGCTTTCTTT. Translation: CASSLRDRVGEAFF.

This sequence joins TRBV10-3 and TRBJ2-5, with D possibly being TRBD1 (6 bases). The CDR3 is 12 residues long. V lost 11 bases, J lost 11 bases, and 21 bases lay in between. CDR1 is ENHRY and CDR2 is SYGVKD in the germline V gene. The CDR3 protein is CAHGQITMEQYF. As DNA, the CDR3 is TGTGCCCATGGACAGATTACGATGGAGCAGTACTTC.

V usage is TRBV28 and J usage is TRBJ2-1, with TRBD2 matching over 10 bases. Germline values: CDR1 MDHEN, CDR2 SYDVKM. The V segment lost 10 bases and the J segment 4 bases; nucleotides outside the gene matches: 7. The CDR3 contains 14 residues. This CDR3 reads CATHLAGGYNEQFF. For the CDR3, the DNA is TGTGCCACCCACTTAGCGGGGGGATACAATGAGCAGTTCTTC.

This clonotype was recorded many times. The rearrangement links TRBV29-1 to TRBJ2-1; 10 positions agree with TRBD1. Losses at the gene ends were 1 base for V and 6 bases for J; bases not matched to a gene: 0. Germline values: CDR1 SQVTM, CDR2 ANQGSEA. The CDR3 extends over 13 amino acids. In nucleotides, the CDR3 is TGCAGCGTTGAAGGGGACAGGGGCAATGAGCAGTTCTTC. Translated, it gives CSVEGDRGNEQFF.

V is TRBV7-2 and J is TRBJ2-3, with TRBD2 as a possible D gene (6 bases). Trimming shortened V by 1 base and J by 5 bases, and 16 bases separated the two germline ends. The CDR3 covers 16 residues. The germline V gene has CDR1 SGHTA and CDR2 FQGNSA. The CDR3 DNA is TGTGCCAGCAGCTTAGGTCCCCAAAACGGGGGAGATACGCAGTATTTT. This encodes CASSLGPQNGGDTQYF.